This T cell receptor beta chain is from a study of T-cell memory formation after mild COVID-19. Study-wide results and caveats: Nothing showed for sure that second-wave clones peaking on day 37 were SARS-CoV-2 specific. Some clones that responded were present in memory (sampled pre-infection), which suggests cross-reactive memory joined. Contracting CD8+ clones were enriched in EMRA, CD4+ mainly in CM and EM. Later expanders leaned CD4+, whereas clones that contracted between day 15 and 85 were balanced CD4/CD8.

TCRdb independently ran MiXCR on the 5' RACE reads; one entry per CDR3 protein. The sample yields roughly 300,000 distinct CDR3 sequences, around 15% seen once. Trimming pared 0 bases from V and 11 bases from J, leaving 13 bases between. CDR3 length: 13 amino acids. Per the germline V gene, CDR1 is LGHNA and CDR2 is YSLEER. In regard to this clonotype: Its antigen remains unidentified.

The source material was PBMCs or a T cell subset sorted from them (not recorded which). The sequence came from a man between 18 and 29 years old who had mild COVID-19 (a few samples of this study predate the infection). Cell type and time point are not known. The chain is built from TRBV4-3 and TRBJ1-1; the D gene is possibly TRBD1 (6 bases). This CDR3 reads CASSQDRGEMAFF. The CDR3 coding sequence is TGCGCCAGCAGCCAAGATAGGGGGGAGATGGCTTTCTTT.